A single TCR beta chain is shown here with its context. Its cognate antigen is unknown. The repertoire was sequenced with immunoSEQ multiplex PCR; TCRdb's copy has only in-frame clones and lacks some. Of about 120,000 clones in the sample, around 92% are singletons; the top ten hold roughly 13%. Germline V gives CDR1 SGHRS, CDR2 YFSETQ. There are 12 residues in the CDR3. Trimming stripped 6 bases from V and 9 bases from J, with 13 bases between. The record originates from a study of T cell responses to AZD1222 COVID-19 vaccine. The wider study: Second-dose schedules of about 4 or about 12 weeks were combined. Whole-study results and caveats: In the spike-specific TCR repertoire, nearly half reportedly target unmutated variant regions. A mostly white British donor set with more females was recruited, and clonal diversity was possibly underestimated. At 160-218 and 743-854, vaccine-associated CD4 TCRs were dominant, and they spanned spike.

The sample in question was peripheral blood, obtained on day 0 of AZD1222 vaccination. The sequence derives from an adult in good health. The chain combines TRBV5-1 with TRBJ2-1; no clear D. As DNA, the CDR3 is TGCGCCAGCACCCTTCCCAATACTGAGCAGTTCTTC. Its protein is CASTLPNTEQFF.